The following is a T cell receptor (beta chain) sequence with its context. This sample is drawn from a study of control samples from healthy donors and cancer patients. TCRdb's copy holds only in-frame clones and misses some; the assay was immunoSEQ multiplex PCR. Among 60,000 to 70,000 clones, roughly 80% were seen once, and the ten largest hold 2.9%. The germline V gene encodes CDR1 LNHDA and CDR2 SQIVND (reference sequence). The CDR3 runs 14 residues. V shed 7 bases, J shed 3 bases, and the junction held 6 bases outside the gene matches. The TCR was taken from a woman in her fifties or sixties with lung cancer. J is TRBJ2-3 and V is TRBV19, with TRBD1 matching over 8 bases. Sequencing used PBMCs. CDR3 amino acids: CASKPGQATDTQYF. As DNA, the CDR3 is TGTGCCAGTAAACCGGGACAGGCAACAGATACGCAGTATTTT. The variable domain in full, with the rest retrieved from reference TRBV19 and TRBJ2-3, is DGGITQSPKYLFRKEGQNVTLSCEQNLNHDAMYWYRQDPGQGLRLIYYSQIVNDFQKGDIAEGYSVSREKKESFPLTVTSAQKNPTAFYLCASKPGQATDTQYFGPGTRLTVL.